A single sample is the source of the 13 T cell receptor beta chains below, sequenced in a study of memory CD4+ T cells and cytomegalovirus serostatus. Single viable CD3+CD4+CD8-CD45RO+ cells were sorted as the memory CD4+ T cells. Assay: immunoSEQ multiplex PCR; the TCRdb copy retains only in-frame clones and omits some. The sample includes approximately 46,000 clones, 74% of them seen just once. The sequenced sample consisted of memory CD4+ T cells from blood. The origin of the receptors is an adult in good health and CMV-seropositive.

The rearrangement links TRBV7-9 to TRBJ2-7; 7 bases match TRBD1. The germline V gene encodes CDR1 SEHNR and CDR2 FQNEAQ (reference sequence). J was trimmed by 0 bases and V by 6 bases; bases with no gene match: 5. The CDR3 totals 14 residues. The CDR3 DNA follows: TGTGCCAGCAGACGACAGGGTTCCTCCTACGAGCAGTACTTC. Protein product: CASRRQGSSYEQYF.

This chain joins TRBV2 and TRBJ2-5, with a possible D match to TRBD1 (6 bases). CDR3 length equals 13 residues. Germline V lookup: CDR1 SNHLY, CDR2 FYNNEI. V lost 6 bases, J lost 4 bases, and 12 bases lay in between. The CDR3 reads CASRTGRAETQYF. CDR3 in DNA: TGTGCCAGCAGGACAGGAAGGGCAGAGACCCAGTACTTC.

This clone was counted between two and nine times. This chain uses TRBV10-3 with TRBJ1-1, with a weak D call TRBD1 (5 bases). The CDR3 runs 12 residues. Deletions cut 2 bases from V and 8 bases from J, with 9 bases between. CDR1 is ENHRY and CDR2 is SYGVKD in the germline V gene. The DNA of the CDR3 is TGTGCCATCAGTGAGGGACAACCGGAAGCTTTCTTT. Protein sequence: CAISEGQPEAFF.

The rearrangement joins TRBV27 to TRBJ2-5; 7 positions match TRBD2. The CDR3 contains 14 residues. Germline CDR1 MNHEY, CDR2 SMNVEV (reference sequence). J lost 4 bases, V lost 5 bases, and 7 bases had no gene match. This CDR3 is CASSPSWEGETQYF. The CDR3 region has the DNA TGTGCCAGCAGTCCCAGTTGGGAGGGAGAGACCCAGTACTTC.

This clone was counted between two and nine times. This rearrangement joins TRBV4-2 to TRBJ2-1; D may be TRBD2 (6 bases). Germline V CDR1 and CDR2: LGHNA, YNFKEQ. Trimming pared 4 bases from V and 9 bases from J, leaving 19 bases between. CDR3 length equals 15 residues. CDR3 nucleotides: TGTGCCAGCAGCCGTACCCCTGGGGGGAGCTTTGAGCAGTTCTTC. It codes for CASSRTPGGSFEQFF.

This chain connects TRBV5-1 to TRBJ2-7; the D gene is possibly TRBD1 (5 bases). The germline V and J ends were trimmed by 2 bases and 2 bases, with 5 bases remaining between them. The CDR3 is 12 residues long. CDR1 is SGHRS, CDR2 YFSETQ, per germline. The DNA for the CDR3 is TGCGCCAGCAGCTTAGGGGCCTACGAGCAGTACTTC. Encoded protein: CASSLGAYEQYF.

This chain joins TRBV19 and TRBJ1-5, with D possibly matching TRBD1 (6 bases). Germline-derived CDR1 and CDR2 are LNHDA and SQIVND (reference sequence). The CDR3 has 17 amino acids. V shed 3 bases and J shed 2 bases, with 17 bases lying between them. The CDR3 region is CASSMGSGARGNQPQHF. DNA for the CDR3: TGTGCCAGTAGTATGGGTTCGGGGGCTCGGGGCAATCAGCCCCAGCATTTT.

This chain links TRBV5-4 with TRBJ1-4; 9 bases agree with TRBD1. The CDR3 contains 15 residues. CDR1 and CDR2 from the germline V gene are SGHNT and YYREEE (reference sequence). V shed 4 bases, J shed 8 bases, and the junction held 9 bases outside the gene matches. In DNA, the CDR3 is TGTGCCAGCAGCCTGGACAGGGGACAAGGAGAAAAACTGTTTTTT. It specifies CASSLDRGQGEKLFF.

The chain uses TRBV11-2 and TRBJ2-1, with D perhaps being TRBD1 or TRBD2 (5 bases each). The germline gives CDR1 SGHAT, CDR2 FQNNGV. Trimming pared 0 bases from V and 5 bases from J, leaving 8 bases between. The CDR3 spans 14 residues. The CDR3 sequence is CASSLDGGDNEQFF. The DNA of the CDR3 is TGTGCCAGCAGCTTAGATGGGGGAGACAATGAGCAGTTCTTC. Using reference TRBV11-2 and TRBJ2-1 for the parts outside the CDR3, the full variable domain is EAGVAQSPRYKIIEKRQSVAFWCNPISGHATLYWYQQILGQGPKLLIQFQNNGVVDDSQLPKDRFSAERLKGVDSTLKIQPAKLEDSAVYLCASSLDGGDNEQFFGPGTRLTVL.

The chain uses TRBV19 and TRBJ2-2; D ambiguous. V was cut by 6 bases and J by 6 bases, with 11 bases left in between. CDR1 LNHDA and CDR2 SQIVND come from the germline V gene (reference sequence). This CDR3 has 13 residues. CDR3 in amino acids: CASSGVPAGELFF. CDR3 nucleotide sequence: TGTGCCAGTAGCGGCGTACCGGCCGGGGAGCTGTTTTTT.

The chain joins TRBV19 to TRBJ1-1; D is perhaps TRBD1 (5 bases). The CDR3 has 12 amino acids. V was trimmed by 6 bases and J by 4 bases, leaving 9 bases between them. Germline V lookup: CDR1 LNHDA, CDR2 SQIVND (reference sequence). The CDR3 sequence: CASRGAGTEAFF. The CDR3 DNA sequence: TGTGCCAGTAGAGGGGCGGGCACTGAAGCTTTCTTT.

This clone was seen a few times. The rearrangement links TRBV6-1 to TRBJ2-5; D unclear. Germline assignment: CDR1 MNHNS and CDR2 SASEGT. The CDR3 is made up of 16 amino acids. Trimming removed 0 bases at V and 0 bases at J, with 11 bases between. The CDR3, as DNA: TGTGCCAGCAGTGAAGCGCCTTATCAGAACCAAGAGACCCAGTACTTC. It codes for CASSEAPYQNQETQYF.

The J gene is TRBJ1-6, the V gene TRBV27, with 9 bases lining up with TRBD1. CDR3 length equals 19 residues. Trimming took 5 bases from V and 1 from J; bases not matched to a gene: 12. Germline loops: CDR1 MNHEY, CDR2 SMNVEV (reference sequence). CDR3: CASSPGTGTVGSYNSPLHF. The CDR3 bases are TGTGCCAGCAGTCCCGGGACAGGGACAGTCGGGTCCTATAATTCACCCCTCCACTTT.